This T cell receptor beta chain comes out of a study of cytomegalovirus exposure and HLA in healthy donors. Overall study findings and caveats: Other equally common chains were less clonally expanded than HLA-associated TCR beta chains, a later analysis showed. Follow-up analysis seemed to connect common viral pathogens with several of the most significant clusters identified.

On this clone: The antigen remains unidentified.

V was clipped by 0 bases and J by 9 bases; unmatched bases: 7. Germline CDR1 reads SGHTA; CDR2 reads FQGTGA. The CDR3 runs 16 residues. Donors consisted of healthy bone marrow donors. Nominal health characterized the donors when sampled, though unrecorded immune exposures were likely. In the PCR, 60 Vbeta and 13 Jbeta primers were used. The table came from immunoSEQ multiplex PCR; TCRdb's copy has only in-frame clones and leaves some out. The table records roughly 200,000 clones, approximately 85% of them present only once. The receptor was derived from a woman between 50 and 59 years old in good health and CMV-seronegative. The chain combines TRBV7-3 with TRBJ2-1, with TRBD2 identical over 11 bases. Sequenced input: PBMCs. The CDR3 bases are TGTGCCAGCAGCTTAACCCTAGCGGGAGGCCCCGGTGAGCAGTTCTTC. As protein: CASSLTLAGGPGEQFF.